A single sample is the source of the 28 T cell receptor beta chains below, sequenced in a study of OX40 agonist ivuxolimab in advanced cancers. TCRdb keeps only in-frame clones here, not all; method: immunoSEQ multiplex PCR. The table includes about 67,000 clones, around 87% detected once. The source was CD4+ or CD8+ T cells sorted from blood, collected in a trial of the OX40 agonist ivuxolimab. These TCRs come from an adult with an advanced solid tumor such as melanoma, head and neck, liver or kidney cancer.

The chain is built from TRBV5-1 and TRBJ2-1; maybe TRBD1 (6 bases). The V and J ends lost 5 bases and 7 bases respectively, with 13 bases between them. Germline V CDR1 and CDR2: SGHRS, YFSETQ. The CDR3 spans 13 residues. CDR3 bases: TGCGCCAGCAGTTACGCAGGGGTTAATGAGCAGTTCTTC. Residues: CASSYAGVNEQFF.

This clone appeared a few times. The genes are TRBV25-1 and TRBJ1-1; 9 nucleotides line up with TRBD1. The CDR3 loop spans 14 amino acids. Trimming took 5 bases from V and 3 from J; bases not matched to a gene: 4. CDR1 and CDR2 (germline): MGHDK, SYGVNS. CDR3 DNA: TGTGCCAGCAGTTTTTACAGGGGGCACACTGAAGCTTTCTTT. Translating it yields CASSFYRGHTEAFF.

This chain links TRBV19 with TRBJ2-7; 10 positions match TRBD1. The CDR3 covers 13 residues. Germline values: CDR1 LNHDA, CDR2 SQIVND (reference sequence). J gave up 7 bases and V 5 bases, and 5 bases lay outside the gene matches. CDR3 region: CASSPGTGAEQYF. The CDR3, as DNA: TGTGCCAGTAGTCCCGGGACAGGGGCTGAGCAGTACTTC.

This chain's CDR3 is CASSLRRDTEAFF. CDR3 nucleotides: TGTGCCAGCAGCTTAAGGAGGGACACTGAAGCTTTCTTT. The chain carries TRBV7-3 and TRBJ1-1; D not certain. The CDR3 is made up of 13 amino acids. Trimming removed 1 base from V and 3 bases from J, with 6 bases in between. The germline gives CDR1 SGHTA, CDR2 FQGTGA.

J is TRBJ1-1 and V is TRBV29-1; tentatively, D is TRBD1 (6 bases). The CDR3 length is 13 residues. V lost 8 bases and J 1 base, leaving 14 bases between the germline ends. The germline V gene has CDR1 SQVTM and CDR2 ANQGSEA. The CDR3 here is CSPIGQSNTEAFF. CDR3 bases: TGCAGCCCGATCGGACAGTCGAACACTGAAGCTTTCTTT.

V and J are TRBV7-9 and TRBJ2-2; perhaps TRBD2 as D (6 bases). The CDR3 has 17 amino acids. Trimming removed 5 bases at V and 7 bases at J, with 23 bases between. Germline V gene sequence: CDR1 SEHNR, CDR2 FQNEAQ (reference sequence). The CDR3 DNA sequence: TGTGCCAGCAGCCCGACCGGGACTTTCTTTTTGATCGGGGAGCTGTTTTTT. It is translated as CASSPTGTFFLIGELFF.

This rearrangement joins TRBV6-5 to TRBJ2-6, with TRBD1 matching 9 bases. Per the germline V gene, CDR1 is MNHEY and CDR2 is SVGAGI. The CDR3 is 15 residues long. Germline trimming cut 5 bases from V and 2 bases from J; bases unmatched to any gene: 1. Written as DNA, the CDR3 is TGTGCCAGCAGTACAGGGGGCACTGGGGCCAACGTCCTGACTTTC. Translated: CASSTGGTGANVLTF.

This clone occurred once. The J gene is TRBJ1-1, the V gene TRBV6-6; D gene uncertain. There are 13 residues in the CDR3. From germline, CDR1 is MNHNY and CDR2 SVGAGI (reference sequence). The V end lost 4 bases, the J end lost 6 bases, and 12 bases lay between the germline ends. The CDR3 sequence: CASSLRVHSEAFF. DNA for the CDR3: TGTGCCAGCAGTTTACGGGTACACTCTGAAGCTTTCTTT.

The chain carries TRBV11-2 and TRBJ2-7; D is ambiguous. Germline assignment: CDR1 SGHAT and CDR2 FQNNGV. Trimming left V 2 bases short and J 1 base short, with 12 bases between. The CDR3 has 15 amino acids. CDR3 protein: CASSLRSVLSYEQYF. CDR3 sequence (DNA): TGTGCCAGCAGCTTACGGAGCGTCCTATCCTACGAGCAGTACTTC.

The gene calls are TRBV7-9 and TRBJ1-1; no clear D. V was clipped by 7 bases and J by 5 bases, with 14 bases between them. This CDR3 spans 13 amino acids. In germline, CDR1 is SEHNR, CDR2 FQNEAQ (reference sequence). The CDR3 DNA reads TGTGCCAGCATTGGGGTTAGCAAGACTGAAGCTTTCTTT. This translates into CASIGVSKTEAFF.

CDR3 sequence reads: CASNPVRTGAPREQFF. CDR3 DNA: TGTGCCAGCAATCCCGTTCGGACAGGGGCGCCCCGGGAGCAGTTCTTC. This chain uses TRBV19 with TRBJ2-1; 9 bases line up with TRBD1. Germline CDR1 reads LNHDA; CDR2 reads SQIVND (reference sequence). The length of the CDR3 is 16 residues. The V gene end was trimmed by 9 bases and the J gene end by 10 bases; junction bases not matched to a gene: 19. The whole variable domain, remainder taken from reference TRBV19 and TRBJ2-1, is DGGITQSPKYLFRKEGQNVTLSCEQNLNHDAMYWYRQDPGQGLRLIYYSQIVNDFQKGDIAEGYSVSREKKESFPLTVTSAQKNPTAFYLCASNPVRTGAPREQFFGPGTRLTVL.

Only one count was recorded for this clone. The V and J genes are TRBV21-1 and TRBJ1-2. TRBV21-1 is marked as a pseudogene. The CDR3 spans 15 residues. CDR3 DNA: TGTGCCAGCAGCAACAGGACGGTCGGAAGGAATGGCTACACCTTC. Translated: CASSNRTVGRNGYTF.

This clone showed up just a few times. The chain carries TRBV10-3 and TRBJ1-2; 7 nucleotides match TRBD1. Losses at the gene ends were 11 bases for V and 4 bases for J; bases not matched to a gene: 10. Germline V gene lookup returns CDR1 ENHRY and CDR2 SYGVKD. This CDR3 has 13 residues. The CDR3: CASRGDRSYGYTF. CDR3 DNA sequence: TGTGCCTCCCGTGGGGACAGAAGCTATGGCTACACCTTC.

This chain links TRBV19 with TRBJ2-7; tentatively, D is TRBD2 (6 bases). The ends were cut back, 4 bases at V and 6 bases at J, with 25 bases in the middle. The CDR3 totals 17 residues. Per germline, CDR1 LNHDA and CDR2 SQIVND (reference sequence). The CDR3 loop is CASSTAFGTANLGEQYF. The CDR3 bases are TGTGCCAGTAGTACGGCCTTTGGGACTGCCAACTTGGGCGAGCAGTACTTC.

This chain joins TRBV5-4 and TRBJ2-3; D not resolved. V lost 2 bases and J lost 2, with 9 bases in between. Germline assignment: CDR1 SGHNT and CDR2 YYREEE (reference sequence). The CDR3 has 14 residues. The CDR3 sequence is CASSFDKSTDTQYF. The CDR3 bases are TGTGCCAGCAGCTTTGATAAGTCCACAGATACGCAGTATTTT.

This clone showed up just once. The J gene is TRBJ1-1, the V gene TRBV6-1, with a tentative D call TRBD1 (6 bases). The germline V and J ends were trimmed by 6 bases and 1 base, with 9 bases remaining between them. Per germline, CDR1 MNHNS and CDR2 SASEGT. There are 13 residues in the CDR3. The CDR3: CASSGQPNTEAFF. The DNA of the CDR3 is TGTGCCAGCAGCGGACAGCCGAACACTGAAGCTTTCTTT.

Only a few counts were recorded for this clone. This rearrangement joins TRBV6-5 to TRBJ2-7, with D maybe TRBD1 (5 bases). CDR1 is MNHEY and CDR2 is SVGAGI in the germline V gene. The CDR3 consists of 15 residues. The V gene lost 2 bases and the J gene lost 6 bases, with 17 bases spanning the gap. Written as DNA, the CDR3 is TGTGCCAGCAGTTACGACAGTAGAGCCCTCGTCGAGCAGTACTTC. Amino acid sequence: CASSYDSRALVEQYF.

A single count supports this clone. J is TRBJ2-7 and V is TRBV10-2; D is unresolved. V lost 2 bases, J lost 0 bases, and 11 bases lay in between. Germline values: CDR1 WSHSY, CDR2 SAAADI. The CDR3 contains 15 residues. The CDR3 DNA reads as TGCGCCAGCAGTGAGATAAAGGGCCCCTCCTACGAGCAGTACTTC. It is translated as CASSEIKGPSYEQYF.

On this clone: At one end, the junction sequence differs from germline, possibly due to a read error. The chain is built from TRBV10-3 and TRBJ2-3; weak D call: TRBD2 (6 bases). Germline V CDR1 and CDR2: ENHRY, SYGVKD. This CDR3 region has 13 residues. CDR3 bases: TGTGCCATCAGTGGAACTAGCAGAGATACGCAGTATTTT. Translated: CAISGTSRDTQYF.

Written as DNA, the CDR3 is TGTGCCACCTCACTTCGTGCGGGAGATACGCAGTATTTT. Amino acid sequence: CATSLRAGDTQYF. The gene calls are TRBV6-6 and TRBJ2-3, with a possible D match to TRBD2 (5 bases). Germline CDR1 and CDR2: MNHNY and SVGAGI (reference sequence). This CDR3 has 13 amino acids. Trimming removed 10 bases from V and 5 bases from J, with 16 bases in between.

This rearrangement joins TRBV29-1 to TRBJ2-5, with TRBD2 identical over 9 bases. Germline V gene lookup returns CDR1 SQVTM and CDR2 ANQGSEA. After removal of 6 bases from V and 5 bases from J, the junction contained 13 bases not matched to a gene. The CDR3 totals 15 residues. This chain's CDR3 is CSVSLTGTSSETQYF. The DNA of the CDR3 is TGCAGCGTCTCTCTAACCGGGACTAGCTCGGAGACCCAGTACTTC.

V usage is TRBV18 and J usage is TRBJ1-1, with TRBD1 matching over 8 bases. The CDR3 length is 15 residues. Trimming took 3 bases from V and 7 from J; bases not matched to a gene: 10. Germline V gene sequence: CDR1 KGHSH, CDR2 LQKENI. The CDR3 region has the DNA TGTGCCAGCTCACCTCCTGGACAGGGTAAGGGTGAAGCTTTCTTT. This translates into CASSPPGQGKGEAFF.

The CDR3 DNA is TGTGCCAGCCAGAAGAGCACAGATACGCAGTATTTT. Translating it yields CASQKSTDTQYF. The chain carries TRBV28 and TRBJ2-3; D remains ambiguous. The CDR3 is made up of 12 amino acids. Germline V gene data show CDR1 as MDHEN and CDR2 as SYDVKM. Trimming removed 8 bases from V and 0 bases from J, with 6 bases in between.

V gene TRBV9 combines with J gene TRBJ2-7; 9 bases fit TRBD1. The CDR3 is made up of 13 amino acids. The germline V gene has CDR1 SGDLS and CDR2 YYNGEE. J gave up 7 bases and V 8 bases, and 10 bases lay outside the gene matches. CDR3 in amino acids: CASGGQGSREQYF. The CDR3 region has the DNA TGTGCCAGTGGGGGACAGGGATCGAGAGAGCAGTACTTC.

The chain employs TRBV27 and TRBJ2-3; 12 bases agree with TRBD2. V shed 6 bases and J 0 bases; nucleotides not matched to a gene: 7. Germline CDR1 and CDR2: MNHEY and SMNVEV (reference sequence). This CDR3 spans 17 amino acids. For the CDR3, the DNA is TGTGCCAGCAGCACCGGGACTAGCGGGCCTAGCACAGATACGCAGTATTTT. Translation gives CASSTGTSGPSTDTQYF.

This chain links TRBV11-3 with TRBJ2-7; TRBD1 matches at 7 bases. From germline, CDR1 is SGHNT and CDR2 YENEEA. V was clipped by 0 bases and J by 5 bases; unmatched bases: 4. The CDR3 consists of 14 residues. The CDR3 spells CASSLDITGDEQYF. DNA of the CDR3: TGTGCCAGCAGCTTAGATATTACAGGGGACGAGCAGTACTTC.

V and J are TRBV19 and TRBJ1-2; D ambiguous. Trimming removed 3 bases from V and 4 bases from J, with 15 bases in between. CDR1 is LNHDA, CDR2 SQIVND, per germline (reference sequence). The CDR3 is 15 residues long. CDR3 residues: CASSIAQAVSYGYTF. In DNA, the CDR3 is TGTGCCAGTAGTATCGCCCAAGCGGTGTCCTATGGCTACACCTTC.

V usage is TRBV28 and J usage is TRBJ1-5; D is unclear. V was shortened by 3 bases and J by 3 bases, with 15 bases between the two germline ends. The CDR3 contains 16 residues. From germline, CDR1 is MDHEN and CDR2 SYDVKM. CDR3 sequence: CASSFSLRRDNQPQHF. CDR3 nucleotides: TGTGCCAGCAGTTTCTCATTAAGGCGGGACAATCAGCCCCAGCATTTT.